This TCR beta chain emerged from a study of T cells after somatic rescue of genetic block. The CDR3 runs to 12 residues. Germline CDR1 is SGDLS and CDR2 is YYNGEE. Trimming left V 0 bases short and J 6 bases short, with 4 bases between. This clone is classed as medium-sized. TCRdb's copy holds only in-frame clones and misses some; the assay was immunoSEQ multiplex PCR. The sample includes 10,000 to 15,000 clones, roughly two thirds of them seen just once. The receptor's source is a boy younger than 18. The sequencing sample was made of peripheral blood mononuclear cells (PBMCs). The V gene is TRBV9, the J gene TRBJ2-1; D gene uncertain. The CDR3 sequence is CASSVGINEQFF. CDR3 coding DNA: TGTGCCAGCAGCGTAGGGATCAATGAGCAGTTCTTC.